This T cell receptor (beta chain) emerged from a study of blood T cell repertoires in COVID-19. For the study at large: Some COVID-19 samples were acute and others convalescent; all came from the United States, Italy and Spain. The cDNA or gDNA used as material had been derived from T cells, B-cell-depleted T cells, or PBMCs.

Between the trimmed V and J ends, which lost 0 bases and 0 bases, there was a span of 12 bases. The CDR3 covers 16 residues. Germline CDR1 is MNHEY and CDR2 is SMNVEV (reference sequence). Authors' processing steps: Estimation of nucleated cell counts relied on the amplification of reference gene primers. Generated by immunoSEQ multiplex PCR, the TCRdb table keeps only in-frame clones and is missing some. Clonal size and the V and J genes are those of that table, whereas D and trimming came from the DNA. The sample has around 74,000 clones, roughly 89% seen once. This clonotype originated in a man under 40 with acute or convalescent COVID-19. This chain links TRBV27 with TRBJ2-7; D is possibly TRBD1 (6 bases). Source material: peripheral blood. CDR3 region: CASSLSMAGDSYEQYF. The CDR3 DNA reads TGTGCCAGCAGTTTATCGATGGCAGGGGACTCCTACGAGCAGTACTTC.